The T cell receptor (beta chain) under discussion was sequenced for a study of T cell changes during pregnancy in multiple sclerosis. Data came from immunoSEQ multiplex PCR; TCRdb stores just in-frame clones and leaves some out. The sample lists 60,000 to 70,000 clones, 91% occurring once. Trimming removed 5 bases at V and 1 base at J, with 9 bases between. Germline values: CDR1 SEHNR, CDR2 FQNEAQ (reference sequence). CDR3 length: 14 amino acids. Sequenced here: peripheral blood, sampled after pregnancy. The chain links TRBV7-9 to TRBJ1-3; a possible D gene is TRBD1 (5 bases). The sequence was obtained from a female donor in good health, enrolled as a control in a pregnancy study. The CDR3 nucleotides are TGTGCCAGCAGCGATACAGGTTCTGGAAACACCATATATTTT. This sequence encodes CASSDTGSGNTIYF.